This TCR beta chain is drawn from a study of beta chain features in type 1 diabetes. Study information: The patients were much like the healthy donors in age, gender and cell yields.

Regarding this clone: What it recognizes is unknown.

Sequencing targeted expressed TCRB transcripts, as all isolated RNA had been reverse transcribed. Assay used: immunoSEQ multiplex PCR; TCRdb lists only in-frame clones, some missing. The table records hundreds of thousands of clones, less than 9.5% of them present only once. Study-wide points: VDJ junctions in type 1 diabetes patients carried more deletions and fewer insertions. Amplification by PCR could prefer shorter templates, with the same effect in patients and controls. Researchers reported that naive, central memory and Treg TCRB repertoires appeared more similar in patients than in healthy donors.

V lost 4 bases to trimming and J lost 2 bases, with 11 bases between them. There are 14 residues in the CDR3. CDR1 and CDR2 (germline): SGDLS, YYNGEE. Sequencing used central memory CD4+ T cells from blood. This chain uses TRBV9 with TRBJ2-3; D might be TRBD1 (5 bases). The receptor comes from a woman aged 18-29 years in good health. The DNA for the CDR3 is TGTGCCAGCAGCAAAAGACAGACCACAGATACGCAGTATTTT. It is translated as CASSKRQTTDTQYF. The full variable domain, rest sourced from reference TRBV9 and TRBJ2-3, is DSGVTQTPKHLITATGQRVTLRCSPRSGDLSVYWYQQSLDQGLQFLIQYYNGEERAKGNILERFSAQQFPDLHSELNLSSLELGDSALYFCASSKRQTTDTQYFGPGTRLTVL.